This T cell receptor (beta chain) appears in the sequencing data of a study of T cell responses to AZD1222 COVID-19 vaccine. Some clones are missing from TCRdb's copy, which holds only in-frame ones; the method was immunoSEQ multiplex PCR. The profile shows more than 80,000 clones, 90% of them singletons. Germline values: CDR1 MNHEY, CDR2 SVGEGT. The CDR3 is made up of 12 amino acids. With 2 bases removed from V and 1 base from J, the gap between germline ends came to 2 bases. Notes on the study in general: Scientists sampled the repertoires only once the peak T cell response had passed. Spike-spanning, vaccine-associated CD4 TCRs were dominant at 160-218 and 743-854.

Comment on this clone: The antigen remains unidentified.

The material sequenced was peripheral blood, taken 28 days after the second AZD1222 dose. The chain carries TRBV6-2 or TRBV6-3 and TRBJ2-5; the D is unclear. The clonotype comes from an adult who received the AZD1222 COVID-19 vaccine. The CDR3 DNA is TGTGCCAGCAGTTACGGCCAAGAGACCCAGTACTTC. This gives the protein CASSYGQETQYF.